This record looks at one TCR beta chain sequence and its context. This clone was picked up a small number of times. Its antigen target is currently unknown. It has no much larger one-base neighbor in the sample; base qualities were not kept. The data were taken from a study of blood T cell repertoires in COVID-19 (dated by TCRdb to 2019 to 2021). Background on the whole study: Collaborator samples came from the United States, Italy and Spain and covered acute and convalescent phases of COVID-19. The repertoires were made available in a free public database intended to serve as a resource for research on the immune response to SARS-CoV-2. Where HLA class I and class II types were available, the types were taken from metadata supplied by the sample provider, not from assay-based typing. Samples came from the ongoing ImmuneRACE study (first 160 participants) plus 1,254 subjects from 6 global collaborators. The material from the prospective study consisted of cDNA or gDNA derived from T cells, B-cell-depleted T cells, or PBMCs. The sample metadata nearly always contained a de-identified subject ID, COVID-19 status, age in years and sex. Subjects who had been exposed to COVID-19, were actively infected with it, or had recovered from it provided the deeply sampled blood TCRbeta repertoires that made up the dataset.

Whole blood was collected in K2EDTA tubes by collaborating institutions according to the institutions' own protocols. For TCRbeta analysis, collaborators shipped samples in one of three forms: frozen whole blood, isolated PBMCs, or DNA extracted from either of those sample types. The study at large found these results: The quantity of clinical and demographic metadata differed by source and by participant and was supplied without curation.

The immunoSEQ Assay, a bias-controlled multiplex PCR, was used to amplify TCRbeta CDR3 regions from genomic DNA. The authors' analysis ran thus. Within the assay, amplification of reference gene primers was used to estimate how many nucleated cells each sample contained. To quantify the absolute abundance of each unique TCRbeta CDR3 rearrangement, sequence reads were collapsed and filtered. For each sample, productive Simpson clonality was calculated by taking the square root of Simpson's diversity index across productive rearrangements. TCRdb provides this immuneACCESS table in a form limited to in-frame rearrangements. Some clones are lacking; in checked studies, under half of them reflect an unresolved V gene, and why the rest are absent is not known. D and trimming were read from the DNA, whereas the V and J calls and clone size are those reported in that table. The sample includes roughly 250,000 clones, with 81% observed a single time. The top ten clones comprise around 3% of the sample.

Including the terminal cysteine and phenylalanine, the CDR3 comprises 16 residues. Only CDR3 DNA remains: 48 bases, in frame from the first base. Via the germline V gene, CDR1 is SNHLY and CDR2 FYNNEI. V sheds 6 bases and J sheds 1 base, leaving 18 bases between their ends. The sample consisted of peripheral blood. The sequence joins TRBV2 to TRBJ1-2; TRBD1 is a possible D gene, resting on 6 matching bases. This receptor was identified in a woman aged 60 to 75 with active or convalescent COVID-19. CDR3 loop: CASRDRTRTFNYGYTF. The DNA sequence is TGTGCCAGCAGAGACAGGACACGGACTTTTAACTATGGCTACACCTTC. The CDR3, completed at both ends by the reference TRBV2 and TRBJ1-2 genes, gives the full variable domain EPEVTQTPSHQVTQMGQEVILRCVPISNHLYFYWYRQILGQKVEFLVSFYNNEISEKSEIFDDQFSVERPDGSNFTLKIRSTKLEDSAMYFCASRDRTRTFNYGYTFGSGTRLTVV.